This T cell receptor (beta chain) derives from a study of CD8+CD57+ T cells in acquired aplastic anemia listed by TCRdb under 2018. About the full investigation: A mean of approximately 2.9 ug of DNA, ranging from about 0.17 to 30 ug, was extracted from sorted CD4+ and CD8+ cells. CD8+CD57+ expansion was defined as frequency above the mean frequency observed in healthy subjects. Summary of the overall study and its limitations: Although around 30 CD8+ CDR3 sequences were shared by patients and controls, these sequences appeared highly expressed in patients and within the immunodominant clones of patients. No significant difference in CD8+ Simpson's diversity was found between patients and healthy controls (P=0.060).

TCR beta VDJ combination and CDR3 sequence profiling used genomic DNA as the template. An Illumina HiSeq 2000 was used for TCR repertoire sequencing. As for how the authors treated the data: Repertoire assessment relied on Simpson's diversity index, CDR3 size and DJ length profiles, and TRBV/TRBJ rearrangement plots. Whichever DNA sequence was most abundant in the deep sequencing data was defined as the immunodominant clone. CDR3 amino acid sequences were screened for sharing across subjects and were compared with published repertoires and the VDJdb database. TCRdb trimmed the raw reads at Q25, called clones with MiXCR and kept productive beta chains. Every distinct CDR3 protein forms one entry, paired with its most common genes and DNA. Here the V and J calls rest on TCRdb's processing, not on the authors' analysis. This sample has 400,000 to 600,000 distinct CDR3 sequences in its table, and under 40% of those were observed once. The biggest ten clones account for 0.7% to 1% of the sample.

Flow cytometry had shown CD8+CD57+ cell expansion in the patients selected for sequencing. Every patient had severe acquired aplastic anemia, diagnosed using the International Study of Aplastic Anemia and Agranulocytosis and Camitta criteria. No therapy had been received by the patients at the time of blood sampling. In the study, sorted CD4+ and CD8+ blood T cells from patients with severe aplastic anemia and from healthy subjects underwent deep sequencing of TCR repertoires. Patients were enrolled under clinicaltrials.gov protocols 00001620, 01623167, 00001397, 00071045, 00081523 and 00961064 in the USA. Ficoll-Paque density gradient centrifugation was used to isolate peripheral blood mononuclear cells. Before DNA was extracted, CD4+ and CD8+ T cells were sorted using either FACS or magnetic beads. In its sample, this clonotype was seen once. This clone's antigen is unknown. One junction end disagrees with the germline gene, perhaps due to a read error.

Specimen: sorted CD4+, CD8+, or CD8+CD57+ T cells (not recorded which) from PBMCs. This TCR derives from a human donor with aplastic anemia.

The nucleotides are TGTGCCAGCAGTGCTAGCGGGAGTATGTACGAGCAGTACTTC. Its protein reads: CASSASGSMYEQYF. The chain was built from TRBV10-3 and TRBJ2-7; 10 bases in the middle match TRBD2. CDR1 and CDR2 were assigned from the germline V gene as ENHRY and SYGVKD. Reading from cysteine to phenylalanine, the CDR3 counts 14 amino acids. The sequence is cut down to CDR3 DNA, 42 bases in frame from base 1.